This TCR beta chain is drawn from a study of T cells in Graves' hyperthyroidism and ophthalmopathy. TCR beta CDR3 regions were amplified from RNA. Initially, a first-round RT-PCR of the TCR CDR3 employed the HTBI primer set. From the multiplex PCR reads, TCRdb called clonotypes with MiXCR, one entry per CDR3 protein. The sample records hundreds of thousands of distinct CDR3 sequences, about 15% being singletons. Note on this clonotype: What it binds is not known.

J gave up 1 base and V 5 bases, and 4 bases lay outside the gene matches. The CDR3 totals 16 residues. CDR1 is MGHDK and CDR2 is SYGVNS in the germline V gene. The study's findings and limits: In validation, the model predicted ophthalmopathy. These predictions came a median about 6 months before onset.

V is TRBV25-1 and J is TRBJ2-6, with 8 bases matching TRBD2. The sequenced sample consisted of blood. This receptor was obtained from a woman under 30 with Graves' hyperthyroidism. CDR3 sequence: CASSTGGASGANVLTF. The CDR3 bases are TGTGCCAGCAGTACCGGGGGGGCATCTGGGGCCAACGTCCTGACTTTC.